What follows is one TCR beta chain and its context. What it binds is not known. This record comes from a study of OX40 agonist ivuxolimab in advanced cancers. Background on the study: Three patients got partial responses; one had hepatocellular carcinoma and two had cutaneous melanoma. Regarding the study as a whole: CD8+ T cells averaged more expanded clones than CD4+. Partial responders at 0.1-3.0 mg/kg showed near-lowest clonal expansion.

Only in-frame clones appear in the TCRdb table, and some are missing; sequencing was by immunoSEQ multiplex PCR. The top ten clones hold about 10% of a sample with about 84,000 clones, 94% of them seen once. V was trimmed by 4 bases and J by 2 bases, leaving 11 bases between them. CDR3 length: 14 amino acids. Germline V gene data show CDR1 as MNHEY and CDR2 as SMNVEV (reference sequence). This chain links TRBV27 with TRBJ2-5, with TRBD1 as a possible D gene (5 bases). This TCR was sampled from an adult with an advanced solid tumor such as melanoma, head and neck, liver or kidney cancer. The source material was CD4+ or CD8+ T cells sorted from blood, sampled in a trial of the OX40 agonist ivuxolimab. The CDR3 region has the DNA TGTGCCAGCAGTTCCGCCCGACAGCAAGAGACCCAGTACTTC. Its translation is CASSSARQQETQYF.